Here is one T cell receptor (beta chain) with its context. Its antigen is currently unknown. TCRdb processed the reads anew with MiXCR; each CDR3 protein has one entry. In the table there are some 220,000 distinct CDR3 sequences, 9% to 15% of which are singletons. These data belong to a study of T cell repertoires in cytomegalovirus infection. Points from the study as a whole: In two of eight donors, the top clonotype was HLA-C-restricted CMV-specific.

The sequenced material came from PBMCs. This clonotype was sampled from a human donor in good health (CMV status not recorded). Some clones in this sample may be carry-over from other donors' samples.

The DNA for the CDR3 is TGTGCCAGCAGCTTGGGGACAGGGGGCGTCCTGTACACTGAAGCTTTCTTT. This gives the protein CASSLGTGGVLYTEAFF. The chain recombines TRBV12-3 or TRBV12-4 with TRBJ1-1; 12 bases are a match to TRBD1. CDR3 length: 17 amino acids. With 6 bases clipped from V and 3 bases from J, the junction kept 11 bases outside the gene matches.